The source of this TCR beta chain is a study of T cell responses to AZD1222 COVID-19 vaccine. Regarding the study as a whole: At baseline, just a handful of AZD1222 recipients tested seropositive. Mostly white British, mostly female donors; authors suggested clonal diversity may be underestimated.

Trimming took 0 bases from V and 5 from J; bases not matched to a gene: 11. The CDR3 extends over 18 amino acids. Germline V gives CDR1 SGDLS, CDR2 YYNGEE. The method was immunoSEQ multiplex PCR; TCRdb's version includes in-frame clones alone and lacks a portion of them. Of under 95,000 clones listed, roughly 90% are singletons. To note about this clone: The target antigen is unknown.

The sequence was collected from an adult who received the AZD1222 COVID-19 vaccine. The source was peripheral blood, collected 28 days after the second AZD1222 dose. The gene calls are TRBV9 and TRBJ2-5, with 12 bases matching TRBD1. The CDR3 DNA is TGTGCCAGCAGCGTAGAGGGACAGGGGGCTTCTCTGTCGGAGACCCAGTACTTC. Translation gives CASSVEGQGASLSETQYF.